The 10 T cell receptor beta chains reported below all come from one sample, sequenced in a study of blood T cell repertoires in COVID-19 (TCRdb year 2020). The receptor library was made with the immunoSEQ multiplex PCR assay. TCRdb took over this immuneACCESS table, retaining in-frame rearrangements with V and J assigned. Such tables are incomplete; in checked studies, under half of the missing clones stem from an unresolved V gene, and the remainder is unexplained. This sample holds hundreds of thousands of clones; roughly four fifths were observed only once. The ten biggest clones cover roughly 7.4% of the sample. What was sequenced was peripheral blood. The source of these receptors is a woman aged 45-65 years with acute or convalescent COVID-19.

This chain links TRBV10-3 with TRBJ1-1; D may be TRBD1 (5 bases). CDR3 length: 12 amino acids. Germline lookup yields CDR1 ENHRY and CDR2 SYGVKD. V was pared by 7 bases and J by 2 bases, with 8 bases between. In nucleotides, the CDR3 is TGTGCCATCAAGCAGGGAAACACTGAAGCTTTCTTT. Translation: CAIKQGNTEAFF.

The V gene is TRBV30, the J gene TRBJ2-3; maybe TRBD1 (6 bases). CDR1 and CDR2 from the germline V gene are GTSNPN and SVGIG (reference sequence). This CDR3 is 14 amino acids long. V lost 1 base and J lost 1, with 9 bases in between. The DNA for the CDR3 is TGTGCCTGGAGTGGGGGGCGGGGCACAGATACGCAGTATTTT. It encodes CAWSGGRGTDTQYF.

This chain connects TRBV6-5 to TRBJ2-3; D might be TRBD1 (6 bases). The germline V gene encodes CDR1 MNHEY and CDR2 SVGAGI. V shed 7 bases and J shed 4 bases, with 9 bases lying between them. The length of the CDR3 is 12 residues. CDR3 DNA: TGTGCCAGCACAGGGGTAGCAGATACGCAGTATTTT. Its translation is CASTGVADTQYF.

For the CDR3, the DNA is TGCGCCAGCAGCCAAGTTGGTGCAGGGGGTAAAAATGGCTACACCTTC. Its protein product is CASSQVGAGGKNGYTF. The chain is built from TRBV4-1 and TRBJ1-2, with 7 nucleotides matching TRBD1. The V segment lost 1 base and the J segment 6 bases; nucleotides outside the gene matches: 11. Per the germline V gene, CDR1 is MGHRA and CDR2 is YSYEKL. The CDR3 loop spans 16 amino acids.

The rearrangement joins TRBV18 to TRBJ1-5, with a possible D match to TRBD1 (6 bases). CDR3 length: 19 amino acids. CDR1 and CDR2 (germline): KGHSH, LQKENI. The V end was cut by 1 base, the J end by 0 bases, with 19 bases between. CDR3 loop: CASSPRYRVVRYSNQPQHF. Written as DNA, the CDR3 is TGTGCCAGCTCACCACGATACAGGGTGGTCCGATATAGCAATCAGCCCCAGCATTTT.

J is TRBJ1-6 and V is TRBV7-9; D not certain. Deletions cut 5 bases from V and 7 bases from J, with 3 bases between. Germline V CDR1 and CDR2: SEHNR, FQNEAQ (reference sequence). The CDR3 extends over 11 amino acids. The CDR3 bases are TGTGCCAGCAGCCTCAATTCACCCCTCCACTTT. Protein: CASSLNSPLHF. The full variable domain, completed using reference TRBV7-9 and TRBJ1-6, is DTGVSQNPRHKITKRGQNVTFRCDPISEHNRLYWYRQTLGQGPEFLTYFQNEAQLEKSRLLSDRFSAERPKGSFSTLEIQRTEQGDSAMYLCASSLNSPLHFGNGTRLTVT.

The DNA of the CDR3 is TGCAGTGCTAGTGATCCGACTCGCTACAATGAGCAGTTCTTC. Amino acids: CSASDPTRYNEQFF. This chain uses TRBV20-1 with TRBJ2-1; D gene uncertain. The CDR3 contains 14 residues. The germline gives CDR1 DFQATT, CDR2 SNEGSKA (reference sequence). V was pared by 3 bases and J by 3 bases, with 12 bases between.

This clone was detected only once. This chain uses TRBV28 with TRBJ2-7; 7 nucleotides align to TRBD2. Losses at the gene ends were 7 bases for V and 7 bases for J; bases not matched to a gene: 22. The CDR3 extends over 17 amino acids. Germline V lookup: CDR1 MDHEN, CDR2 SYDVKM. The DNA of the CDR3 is TGTGCCAGCACCCTGCATCCCCGGGGACTACCCTCTAGAGAGCAGTACTTC. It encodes CASTLHPRGLPSREQYF.

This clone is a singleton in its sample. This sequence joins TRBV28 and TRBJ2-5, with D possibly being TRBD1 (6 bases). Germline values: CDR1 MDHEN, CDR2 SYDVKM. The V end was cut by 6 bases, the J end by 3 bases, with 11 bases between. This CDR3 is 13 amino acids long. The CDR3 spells CASRGTNEETQYF. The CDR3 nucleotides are TGTGCCAGCAGGGGGACAAACGAAGAGACCCAGTACTTC.

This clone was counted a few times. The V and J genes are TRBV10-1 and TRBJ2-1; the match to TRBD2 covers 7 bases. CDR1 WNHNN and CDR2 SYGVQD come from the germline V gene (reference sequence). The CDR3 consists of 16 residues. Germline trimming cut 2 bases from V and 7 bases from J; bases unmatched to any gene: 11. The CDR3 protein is CASSERREGPRNEQFF. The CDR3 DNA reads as TGCGCCAGCAGTGAGAGGAGGGAGGGCCCCAGGAATGAGCAGTTCTTC.